The next 31 T cell receptor beta chains were all read from a single sample in a study of blood T cell repertoires in COVID-19. Profiled with immunoSEQ multiplex PCR; TCRdb holds only in-frame clones, not every one. The sample consists of about 32,000 clones, roughly 93% of them appearing once. Sequenced input: peripheral blood. The receptors were gathered from a male donor with active COVID-19.

The rearrangement uses TRBV21-1 and TRBJ1-5; the table's D call, TRBD1, was not checked against the DNA. TRBV21-1 is shown as a pseudogene. There are 15 residues in the CDR3. Written as DNA, the CDR3 is TGTGCCAGCAGCACGAATCAGGGGGCAGGTCAGCCCCAGCATTTT. Encoded protein: CASSTNQGAGQPQHF.

V gene TRBV5-5 combines with J gene TRBJ1-1, with D unclear. Looked up from germline, CDR1 is SGHKS and CDR2 is YYEKEE (reference sequence). The CDR3 contains 14 residues. V dropped 1 base and J dropped 1 base, with 8 bases sitting between them. CDR3 DNA sequence: TGTGCCAGCAGCTTGATAGTTGGGAACACTGAAGCTTTCTTT. Its protein product is CASSLIVGNTEAFF.

This clone appeared a single time. The chain couples TRBV7-9 to TRBJ1-4; D not certain. V lost 5 bases to trimming and J lost 3 bases, with 10 bases between them. This CDR3 contains 14 residues. Germline values: CDR1 SEHNR, CDR2 FQNEAQ (reference sequence). CDR3 nucleotide sequence: TGTGCCAGCAGCCGTCTAGCCTCTAATGAAAAACTGTTTTTT. Amino acid sequence: CASSRLASNEKLFF.

The CDR3 loop is CASSLQGMGTEAFF. The CDR3 DNA follows: TGTGCCAGCAGCTTACAGGGGATGGGCACTGAAGCTTTCTTT. V is TRBV7-8 and J is TRBJ1-1; D is perhaps TRBD1 (6 bases). The CDR3 consists of 14 residues. Germline V gene sequence: CDR1 SGHVS, CDR2 FQNEAQ. Between the trimmed V and J ends, which lost 2 bases and 4 bases, there was a span of 11 bases.

This clone was seen a single time. The chain is built from TRBV5-1 and TRBJ2-3, with 16 bases matching TRBD2. With 4 bases clipped from V and 9 bases from J, the junction kept 8 bases outside the gene matches. The length of the CDR3 is 16 residues. Germline V lookup: CDR1 SGHRS, CDR2 YFSETQ. The CDR3 nucleotides are TGCGCCAGCAGCCGAGGGACTAGCGGGGGGGCAGTCACGCAGTATTTT. This sequence encodes CASSRGTSGGAVTQYF.

The rearrangement uses TRBV6-2 or TRBV6-3 and TRBJ1-2; 9 bases map to TRBD1. Trimming took 6 bases from V and 4 from J; bases not matched to a gene: 12. From germline, CDR1 is MNHEY and CDR2 SVGEGT. The CDR3 is 16 amino acids. For the CDR3, the DNA is TGTGCCAGCAGCTTTTTCGACAGGGGGAGTCTCTATGGCTACACCTTC. Translated, it gives CASSFFDRGSLYGYTF.

The V gene is TRBV7-3, the J gene TRBJ2-2; D not resolved. With 5 bases removed from V and 6 bases from J, the gap between germline ends came to 13 bases. Germline CDR1 SGHTA, CDR2 FQGTGA. This CDR3 has 14 amino acids. The CDR3 DNA sequence: TGTGCCAGCAGCCCTACAGTGACGGCCGGGGAGCTGTTTTTT. Translated, it gives CASSPTVTAGELFF.

J is TRBJ2-5 and V is TRBV6-2 or TRBV6-3; 9 bases are shared with TRBD2. Trimming removed 5 bases from V and 5 bases from J; junction bases left unmatched: 18. This CDR3 is 18 amino acids long. Germline CDR1 is MNHEY and CDR2 is SVGEGT. The CDR3 spells CASSPTMGKRGAIETQYF. The CDR3 DNA sequence: TGTGCCAGCAGTCCCACGATGGGGAAGCGGGGGGCGATTGAGACCCAGTACTTC.

The V call is TRBV3-1 (or the pseudogene TRBV3-2), the J call TRBJ2-1; 11 bases agree with TRBD2. CDR3 size: 16 residues. J gave up 5 bases and V 0 bases, and 3 bases lay outside the gene matches. Germline V gene data show CDR1 as LGHDT and CDR2 as YNNKEL (reference sequence). The CDR3 nucleotides are TGTGCCAGCAGCCAAGAAGTACTAGCGGGGGACAATGAGCAGTTCTTC. This gives the protein CASSQEVLAGDNEQFF.

The genes are TRBV5-6 and TRBJ1-4; D might be TRBD1 (5 bases). Between the trimmed V and J ends, which lost 1 base and 5 bases, there was a span of 12 bases. The CDR3 sequence is 15 residues long. CDR1 is SGHDT, CDR2 YYEEEE, per germline. In DNA form, the CDR3 reads TGTGCCAGCAGCTTGCGGGGGATTAACAATGAAAAACTGTTTTTT. This sequence encodes CASSLRGINNEKLFF.

The J gene is TRBJ1-2, the V gene TRBV7-3; 8 bases map to TRBD1. V lost 1 base to trimming and J lost 8 bases; unmatched junction nucleotides: 12. CDR1 is SGHTA, CDR2 FQGTGA, per germline. The CDR3 has 16 amino acids. In DNA, the CDR3 is TGTGCCAGCAGCTTAAATTCCGGGACAGGTCCGGGGGGCTACACCTTC. Translation gives CASSLNSGTGPGGYTF.

This clone was detected once. This chain uses TRBV7-9 with TRBJ1-3; a weak D match, TRBD1 (6 bases). In germline, CDR1 is SEHNR, CDR2 FQNEAQ (reference sequence). This CDR3 is 15 amino acids long. V gave up 3 bases and J gave up 0 bases, with 9 bases separating them. The CDR3 bases are TGTGCCAGCAGCTTGGACAGAATCTCTGGAAACACCATATATTTT. This sequence encodes CASSLDRISGNTIYF.

The J gene is TRBJ1-3, the V gene TRBV6-5; 9 bases line up with TRBD1. V lost 7 bases to trimming and J lost 4 bases; unmatched junction nucleotides: 8. The CDR3 sequence is 15 residues long. Germline CDR1 and CDR2: MNHEY and SVGAGI. The CDR3 loop reads CASMEDRGYGNTIYF. Here the CDR3 DNA reads TGTGCCAGCATGGAGGACAGGGGTTACGGAAACACCATATATTTT.

This chain links TRBV4-3 with TRBJ1-1, with D unclear. The germline V and J ends were trimmed by 0 bases and 7 bases, with 15 bases remaining between them. The CDR3 runs 15 residues. Germline CDR1 reads LGHNA; CDR2 reads YSLEER. CDR3 sequence (DNA): TGCGCCAGCAGCCAAGATCTCGGAGGGCACCGTGAAGCTTTCTTT. Translation gives CASSQDLGGHREAFF.

The chain recombines TRBV7-2 with TRBJ2-5; D not certain. V was shortened by 0 bases and J by 5 bases, with 10 bases between the two germline ends. The germline V gene has CDR1 SGHTA and CDR2 FQGNSA. The CDR3 covers 14 residues. CDR3 amino acids: CASSLALSMETQYF. The CDR3 DNA is TGTGCCAGCAGCTTAGCGCTTAGTATGGAGACCCAGTACTTC.

V and J are TRBV6-5 and TRBJ1-2, with 7 bases matching TRBD1. The CDR3 runs to 13 residues. Germline CDR1 is MNHEY and CDR2 is SVGAGI. V dropped 6 bases and J dropped 8; count of bases not matched to a gene: 9. DNA of the CDR3: TGTGCCAGCAGCTTACAGGGGCTAGGGGGCTACACCTTC. It codes for CASSLQGLGGYTF.

The rearrangement joins TRBV11-2 to TRBJ1-2; D might be TRBD1 (6 bases). Germline V gene data show CDR1 as SGHAT and CDR2 as FQNNGV. This CDR3 is built from 14 residues. V was pared by 3 bases and J by 7 bases, with 15 bases between. CDR3: CASSFSGAGVGYTF. DNA for the CDR3: TGTGCCAGCAGCTTCTCAGGGGCAGGTGTTGGCTACACCTTC.

The chain is built from TRBV20-1 and TRBJ2-7; unclear D gene. The CDR3 covers 11 residues. Between the trimmed V and J ends, which lost 2 bases and 3 bases, there was a span of 5 bases. Germline loops: CDR1 DFQATT, CDR2 SNEGSKA (reference sequence). The CDR3 here is CSARQIYEQYF. The CDR3 DNA sequence: TGCAGTGCTAGACAGATCTACGAGCAGTACTTC.

The rearrangement links TRBV4-2 to TRBJ1-2, with D possibly matching TRBD1 (6 bases). This CDR3 has 15 amino acids. Germline V CDR1 and CDR2: LGHNA, YNFKEQ. Trimming cost V 0 bases and J 2 bases, with 10 bases left between them. The CDR3 DNA reads as TGTGCCAGCAGCCAAGAGGGGGCGGACAACTATGGCTACACCTTC. Its protein product is CASSQEGADNYGYTF.

This clone was counted a few times. The gene calls are TRBV7-2 and TRBJ1-5; 11 bases match TRBD1. Germline V CDR1 and CDR2: SGHTA, FQGNSA. V gave up 10 bases and J gave up 5 bases; unmatched junction bases: 7. This CDR3 is built from 14 residues. CDR3 in DNA: TGTGCCACCGCTCGGGACAGGGGGTATCAGCCCCAGCATTTT. Translating gives CATARDRGYQPQHF.

The chain has TRBV21-1 and TRBJ2-3; no check of the table's D call, TRBD1, against the DNA was made. TRBV21-1 is flagged as a pseudogene. The length of the CDR3 is 20 residues. The CDR3 region is CASSGTPDRGRRFRTDTQYF. The DNA for the CDR3 is TGTGCCAGCAGCGGAACACCCGACAGGGGGCGCAGGTTCCGCACAGATACGCAGTATTTT.

The CDR3 nucleotides read TGTGCCAGCAGCCTATCCCGACAGGGGAGGAATTCACCCCTCCACTTT. It encodes CASSLSRQGRNSPLHF. The V call is TRBV4-2, the J call TRBJ1-6; 8 bases are a match to TRBD1. J lost 7 bases, V lost 4 bases, and 9 bases had no gene match. CDR1 LGHNA and CDR2 YNFKEQ come from the germline V gene. The CDR3 totals 16 residues.

V and J are TRBV6-2 or TRBV6-3 and TRBJ2-1; 11 bases align to TRBD2. After removal of 5 bases from V and 4 bases from J, the junction contained 7 bases not matched to a gene. The CDR3 loop spans 16 amino acids. CDR1 is MNHEY, CDR2 SVGEGT, per germline. CDR3 amino acids: CASSTRLAGRYNEQFF. CDR3 nucleotide sequence: TGTGCCAGCAGTACGAGACTAGCGGGGCGATACAATGAGCAGTTCTTC.

The gene calls are TRBV19 and TRBJ1-2, with a tentative D call TRBD1 (6 bases). In germline, CDR1 is LNHDA, CDR2 SQIVND (reference sequence). The length of the CDR3 is 15 residues. Trimming removed 5 bases from V and 4 bases from J, with 17 bases in between. DNA of the CDR3: TGTGCCAGTAGTTCCGCCGGGACACCCTCCTATGGCTACACCTTC. Encoded protein: CASSSAGTPSYGYTF.

The V call is TRBV2, the J call TRBJ2-3; 10 bases are shared with TRBD2. The CDR3 consists of 16 residues. Per the germline V gene, CDR1 is SNHLY and CDR2 is FYNNEI. V shed 6 bases and J 1 base; nucleotides not matched to a gene: 7. The CDR3: CASRPGTSVGTDTQYF. CDR3 DNA: TGTGCCAGCAGACCCGGGACTAGCGTCGGCACAGATACGCAGTATTTT.

This clone was detected only once. In nucleotides, the CDR3 is TGTGCCAGCAGCTTATCGGGACAGGGGCGGCAGACCCAGTACTTC. Amino acids: CASSLSGQGRQTQYF. The genes are TRBV11-2 and TRBJ2-5; 10 nucleotides agree with TRBD1. Germline CDR1 SGHAT, CDR2 FQNNGV. The J segment lost 6 bases and the V segment lost 2 bases, leaving 6 bases of the junction unmatched. This CDR3 contains 15 residues.

This clone was observed a single time. V usage is TRBV7-9 and J usage is TRBJ2-3, with 11 bases that match TRBD2. This CDR3 comprises 15 residues. Germline V CDR1 and CDR2: SEHNR, FQNEAQ (reference sequence). V dropped 3 bases and J dropped 5; count of bases not matched to a gene: 4. CDR3 in amino acids: CASSFSGGAGDTQYF. CDR3 nucleotide sequence: TGTGCCAGCAGCTTTAGCGGGGGGGCCGGAGATACGCAGTATTTT.

V is TRBV12-3 or TRBV12-4 and J is TRBJ2-3; D remains ambiguous. V lost 6 bases to trimming and J lost 7 bases, with 14 bases between them. The CDR3 sequence is 13 residues long. The CDR3 loop reads CASSTRQPHTQYF. CDR3 sequence (DNA): TGTGCCAGCAGCACCAGGCAACCCCATACGCAGTATTTT.

The chain has TRBV7-6 and TRBJ2-2, with 7 bases lining up with TRBD1. Germline CDR1 SGHVS, CDR2 FNYEAQ. The trim removed 3 bases at V and 2 bases at J, leaving 3 bases unmatched. CDR3 size: 15 residues. CDR3 region: CASSLTGSNTGELFF. CDR3 bases: TGTGCCAGCAGCTTGACAGGGAGTAACACCGGGGAGCTGTTTTTT.

This chain links TRBV4-1 with TRBJ1-1, with 9 nucleotides matching TRBD1. CDR3 size: 16 residues. Trimming took 1 base from V and 5 from J; bases not matched to a gene: 8. The V gene's germline CDR1 is MGHRA and CDR2 YSYEKL. The CDR3 coding sequence is TGCGCCAGCAGCCAAGGAACAGGGGGCGCGGGAACTGAAGCTTTCTTT. Protein: CASSQGTGGAGTEAFF.

This rearrangement joins TRBV10-3 to TRBJ1-2, with D perhaps TRBD1 (5 bases). Per germline, CDR1 ENHRY and CDR2 SYGVKD. The CDR3 has 12 amino acids. Trimming shortened V by 3 bases and J by 10 bases, and 12 bases separated the two germline ends. CDR3 bases: TGTGCCATCAGTGACAGGGATTTCGACTACACCTTC. Protein product: CAISDRDFDYTF.